This TCR beta chain was identified during a study of blood T cell repertoires in COVID-19. Study overall: Samples taken during acute and convalescent COVID-19 were collected in the United States, Italy and Spain. PBMCs, B-cell-depleted T cells, or T cells were the source of the cDNA or gDNA that made up the material.

CDR1 SEHNR and CDR2 FQNEAQ come from the germline V gene (reference sequence). The CDR3 has 15 residues. V lost 1 base, J lost 7 bases, and 6 bases stayed unmatched. Authors' methods: The assay estimated nucleated cells by amplifying reference gene primers. Repertoires were generated with immunoSEQ multiplex PCR, while TCRdb's copy carries only in-frame clones and drops some. That table gives V, J and clone size, and the DNA gave D and trimming. The sample lists almost 25,000 clones, 90% to 95% seen once, with approximately 30% in the top ten. This chain connects TRBV7-9 to TRBJ2-1, with 8 positions matching TRBD2. This TCR was sampled from a man between 65 and 79 years old with active COVID-19. The specimen was peripheral blood. This chain's CDR3 is CASSLVWTSPNEQFF. CDR3 nucleotides: TGTGCCAGCAGCTTAGTCTGGACTAGCCCGAATGAGCAGTTCTTC. The full variable domain, rest sourced from reference TRBV7-9 and TRBJ2-1, is DTGVSQNPRHKITKRGQNVTFRCDPISEHNRLYWYRQTLGQGPEFLTYFQNEAQLEKSRLLSDRFSAERPKGSFSTLEIQRTEQGDSAMYLCASSLVWTSPNEQFFGPGTRLTVL.